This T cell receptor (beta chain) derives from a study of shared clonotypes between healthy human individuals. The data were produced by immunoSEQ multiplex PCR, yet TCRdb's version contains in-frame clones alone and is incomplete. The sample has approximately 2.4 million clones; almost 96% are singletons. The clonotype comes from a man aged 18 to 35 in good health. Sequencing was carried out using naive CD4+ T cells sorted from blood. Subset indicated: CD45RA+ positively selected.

The DNA for the CDR3 is TGTGCCAGCAGCTTTAGTATGGACAGGATCTACGAGCAGTACTTC. Its translation is CASSFSMDRIYEQYF. The J gene is TRBJ2-7, the V gene TRBV11-2; 7 bases align to TRBD1. J was trimmed by 3 bases and V by 3 bases; bases with no gene match: 8. Germline V gene lookup returns CDR1 SGHAT and CDR2 FQNNGV. This CDR3 has 15 residues.